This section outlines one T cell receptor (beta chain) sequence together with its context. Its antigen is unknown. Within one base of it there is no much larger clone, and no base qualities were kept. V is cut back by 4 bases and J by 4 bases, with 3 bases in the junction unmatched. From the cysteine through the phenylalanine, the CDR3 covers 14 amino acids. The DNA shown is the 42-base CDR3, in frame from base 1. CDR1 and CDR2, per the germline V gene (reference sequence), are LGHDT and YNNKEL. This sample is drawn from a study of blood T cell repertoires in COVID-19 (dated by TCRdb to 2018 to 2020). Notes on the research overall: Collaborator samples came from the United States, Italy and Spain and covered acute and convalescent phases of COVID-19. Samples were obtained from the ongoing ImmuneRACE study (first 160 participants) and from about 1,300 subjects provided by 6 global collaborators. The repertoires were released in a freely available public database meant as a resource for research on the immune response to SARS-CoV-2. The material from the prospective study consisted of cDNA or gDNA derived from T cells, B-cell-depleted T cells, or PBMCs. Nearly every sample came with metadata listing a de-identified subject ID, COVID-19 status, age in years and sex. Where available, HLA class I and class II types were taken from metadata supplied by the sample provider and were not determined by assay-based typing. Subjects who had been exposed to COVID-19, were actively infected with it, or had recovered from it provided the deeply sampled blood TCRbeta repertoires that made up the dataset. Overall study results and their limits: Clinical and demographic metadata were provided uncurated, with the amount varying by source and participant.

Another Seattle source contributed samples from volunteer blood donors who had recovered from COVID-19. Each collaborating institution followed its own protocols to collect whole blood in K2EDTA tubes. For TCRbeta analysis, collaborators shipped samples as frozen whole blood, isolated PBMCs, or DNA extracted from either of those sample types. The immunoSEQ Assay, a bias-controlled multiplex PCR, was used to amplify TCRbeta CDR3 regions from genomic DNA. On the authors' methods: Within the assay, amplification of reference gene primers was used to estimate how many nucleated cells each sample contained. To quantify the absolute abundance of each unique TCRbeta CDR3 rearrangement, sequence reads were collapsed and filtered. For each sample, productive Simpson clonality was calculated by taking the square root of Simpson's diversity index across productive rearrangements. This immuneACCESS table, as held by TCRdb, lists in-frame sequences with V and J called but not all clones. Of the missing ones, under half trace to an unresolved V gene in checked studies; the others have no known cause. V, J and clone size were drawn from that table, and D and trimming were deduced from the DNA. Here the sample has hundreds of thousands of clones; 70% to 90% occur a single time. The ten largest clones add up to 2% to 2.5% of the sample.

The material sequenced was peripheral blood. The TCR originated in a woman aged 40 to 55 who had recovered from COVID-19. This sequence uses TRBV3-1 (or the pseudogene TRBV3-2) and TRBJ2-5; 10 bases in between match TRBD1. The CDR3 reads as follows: CASSLRQGAETQYF. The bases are TGTGCCAGCAGCCTCCGACAGGGGGCAGAGACCCAGTACTTC.